This T cell receptor (beta chain) was obtained from a study of shared clonotypes between healthy human individuals. Here immunoSEQ multiplex PCR was the method, and the copy in TCRdb shows in-frame clones only, minus some. Among 1.5 million to 2.5 million clones listed, around 96% were seen once. It was CD45RO-negative cells, positively selected for CCR7, that made up naive CD8 cells, with terminally differentiated effector memory CD45RA+ cells excluded. The CDR3 extends over 16 amino acids. Germline loops: CDR1 LNHDA, CDR2 SQIVND (reference sequence). V shed 3 bases, J shed 5 bases, and the junction held 11 bases outside the gene matches.

Sequenced: naive CD8+ T cells sorted from blood. V and J are TRBV19 and TRBJ1-2; 8 nucleotides match TRBD1. The source is a young man in good health. The CDR3 reads CASSILDRELIYGYTF. As DNA, the CDR3 is TGTGCCAGTAGTATTCTGGACAGGGAGCTCATTTATGGCTACACCTTC.